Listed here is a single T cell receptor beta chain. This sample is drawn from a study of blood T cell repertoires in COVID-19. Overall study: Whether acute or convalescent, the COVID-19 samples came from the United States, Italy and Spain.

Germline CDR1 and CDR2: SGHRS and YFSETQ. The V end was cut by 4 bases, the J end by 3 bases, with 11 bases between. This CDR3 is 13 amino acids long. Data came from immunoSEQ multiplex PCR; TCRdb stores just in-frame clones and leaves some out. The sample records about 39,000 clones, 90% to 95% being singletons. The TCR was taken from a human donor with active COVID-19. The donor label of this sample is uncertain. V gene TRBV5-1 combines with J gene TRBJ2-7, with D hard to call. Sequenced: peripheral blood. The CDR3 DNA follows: TGCGCCAGCAGCCCTTCACAGTTCTACGAGCAGTACTTC. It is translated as CASSPSQFYEQYF.